The source of this T cell receptor (beta chain) is a study of blood T cell repertoires in COVID-19. About the research overall: The origin of the acute and convalescent COVID-19 samples was the United States, Italy and Spain. T cells, B-cell-depleted T cells, or PBMCs supplied cDNA or gDNA.

Measured with immunoSEQ multiplex PCR; TCRdb has only the in-frame clones, and not every one. The table has approximately 400,000 clones, approximately 93% seen once. A single count supports this clone. Adults between roughly 18 and 95 years of age took part from under 25 US areas. V lost 5 bases and J 5 bases, leaving 18 bases between the germline ends. The CDR3 is 15 amino acids. Germline V gene lookup returns CDR1 LNHDA and CDR2 SQIVND (reference sequence). The sample taken for sequencing was PBMCs or T cells enriched from blood (not recorded which). The clonotype was recovered from a woman in her forties who had been exposed to COVID-19. The genes are TRBV19 and TRBJ1-1; D gene unclear. The DNA of the CDR3 is TGTGCCAGTAGTGGGATGAATGGGAGAGGGACTGAAGCTTTCTTT. This sequence encodes CASSGMNGRGTEAFF. The full variable domain, completed using reference TRBV19 and TRBJ1-1, is DGGITQSPKYLFRKEGQNVTLSCEQNLNHDAMYWYRQDPGQGLRLIYYSQIVNDFQKGDIAEGYSVSREKKESFPLTVTSAQKNPTAFYLCASSGMNGRGTEAFFGQGTRLTVV.